This T cell receptor (beta chain) was documented in a study of PD-1 blockade in classical Hodgkin lymphoma. Findings and caveats of the study: Reasons behind the repertoire differences stay unclear, perhaps disease activity or earlier therapy.

Worth noting for this clone: Its antigen remains unidentified.

Time point given: cycle 4 day 1 (C4D1), after 6 weeks of nivolumab. Each patient relapsed following autologous stem cell transplantation, and prior brentuximab vedotin exposure differed. Complete response, partial response or progressive disease were the best responses. Measured with immunoSEQ multiplex PCR; TCRdb has only the in-frame clones, and not every one. The sample has tens of thousands of clones, about 89% seen once; the top ten hold 10%. The J segment lost 7 bases and the V segment lost 4 bases, leaving 7 bases of the junction unmatched. The CDR3 has 16 residues. CDR1 and CDR2 from the germline V gene are MNHEY and SMNVEV (reference sequence).

This chain joins TRBV27 and TRBJ1-6, with 10 bases aligning to TRBD1. The sample consisted of peripheral blood mononuclear cells (PBMCs), taken before the fourth cycle of nivolumab. The sequence was obtained from a human donor with classical Hodgkin lymphoma. The CDR3 region is CASSSTGQGHNSPLHF. The CDR3 coding sequence is TGTGCCAGCAGTTCAACGGGACAGGGGCACAATTCACCCCTCCACTTT.